This T cell receptor beta chain was captured by sequencing in a study of CD8 T cells in ankylosing spondylitis. The table lists this clonotype with many counts. CDR3 length: 15 amino acids. Trimming left V 3 bases short and J 1 base short, with 12 bases between. The V gene's germline CDR1 is LNHNV and CDR2 YYDKDF (reference sequence). TCRdb processed the 5' RACE reads anew with MiXCR; each CDR3 protein has one entry. Of about 160,000 distinct CDR3 sequences listed, approximately 9% are singletons. Sequencing was carried out using blood, either unsorted or a sorted T cell fraction (not recorded which). The chain recombines TRBV15 with TRBJ1-1; D is unclear. The source of this sequence is a female donor with ankylosing spondylitis or in good health (not recorded which). CDR3 sequence (DNA): TGTGCCACCAGCAGCGACTCAACGGGGAACACTGAAGCTTTCTTT. Its translation is CATSSDSTGNTEAFF.